Listed here are 15 T cell receptor beta chains from one sample, sequenced in a study of shared clonotypes between healthy human individuals. Sequencing used immunoSEQ multiplex PCR; TCRdb keeps in-frame clones, though not all of them. The profile covers fewer than 850,000 clones, with about 96% appearing a single time and about 0.22% taken by the ten largest. Terminally differentiated effector memory CD45RA+ cells were left out of the naive CD8 fraction, which was CD45RO-negative and positively selected for CCR7. Material: naive CD8+ T cells sorted from blood. Source of these receptors: a man aged 30-40 years in good health.

This chain links TRBV25-1 with TRBJ2-7, with D possibly being TRBD1 (7 bases). There are 16 residues in the CDR3. V lost 1 base, J lost 0 bases, and 13 bases lay in between. Looked up from germline, CDR1 is MGHDK and CDR2 is SYGVNS. The CDR3 is CASSESGQGGSYEQYF. The DNA for the CDR3 is TGTGCCAGCAGTGAATCTGGGCAGGGGGGCTCCTACGAGCAGTACTTC.

J is TRBJ2-1 and V is TRBV4-1, with D uncertain. CDR1 and CDR2 from the germline V gene are MGHRA and YSYEKL. Trimming took off 0 bases at V and 3 bases at J, with 15 bases between the two ends. The CDR3 consists of 17 residues. CDR3 sequence (DNA): TGCGCCAGCAGCCAAGAGAAGTTCATCCATTTCTACAATGAGCAGTTCTTC. Protein: CASSQEKFIHFYNEQFF.

The rearrangement uses TRBV6-6 and TRBJ2-7; D tentatively fits TRBD1 or TRBD2 (5 bases each). Trimming left V 10 bases short and J 2 bases short, with 18 bases between. CDR1 and CDR2 (germline): MNHNY, SVGAGI (reference sequence). CDR3 size: 14 residues. CDR3 sequence: CATSRDQETYEQYF. CDR3 DNA: TGTGCCACCAGCCGGGACCAAGAGACCTACGAGCAGTACTTC.

The chain links TRBV4-3 to TRBJ2-1; D is perhaps TRBD2 (5 bases). Between the trimmed V and J ends, which lost 1 base and 9 bases, there was a span of 7 bases. The CDR3 length is 12 residues. Germline V CDR1 and CDR2: LGHNA, YSLEER. The DNA of the CDR3 is TGCGCCAGCAGCCAAGGAGGGAGTGAGCAGTTCTTC. It yields the protein CASSQGGSEQFF.

The rearrangement links TRBV25-1 to TRBJ2-3; D is undetermined. V lost 8 bases, J lost 0 bases, and 9 bases lay in between. CDR1 and CDR2 from the germline V gene are MGHDK and SYGVNS. The CDR3 sequence is 13 residues long. CDR3 DNA sequence: TGTGCCAGCGCATCGGAGAGCACAGATACGCAGTATTTT. It codes for CASASESTDTQYF. The variable domain in full, with the rest retrieved from reference TRBV25-1 and TRBJ2-3, is EADIYQTPRYLVIGTGKKITLECSQTMGHDKMYWYQQDPGMELHLIHYSYGVNSTEKGDLSSESTVSRIRTEHFPLTLESARPSHTSQYLCASASESTDTQYFGPGTRLTVL.

This chain joins TRBV7-9 and TRBJ2-7; TRBD1 matches 8 bases. The germline V gene has CDR1 SEHNR and CDR2 FQNEAQ (reference sequence). V was pared by 7 bases and J by 2 bases, with 7 bases of the junction left unmatched. CDR3 length equals 14 residues. CDR3 bases: TGTGCCAGCACCCGACAGGGGCATGCCTACGAGCAGTACTTC. This gives the protein CASTRQGHAYEQYF.

The chain has TRBV28 and TRBJ2-7; the match to TRBD2 covers 8 bases. With 4 bases clipped from V and 1 base from J, the junction kept 3 bases outside the gene matches. The CDR3 is made up of 14 amino acids. The germline V gene has CDR1 MDHEN and CDR2 SYDVKM. CDR3 bases: TGTGCCAGCAGTTGGTCTAGCGGGTCCTACGAGCAGTACTTC. Its protein product is CASSWSSGSYEQYF.

The CDR3 loop reads CASSLEEALGVNIQYF. The CDR3 DNA follows: TGTGCCAGCAGCTTGGAGGAGGCGCTGGGGGTGAACATTCAGTACTTC. The chain uses TRBV5-5 and TRBJ2-4; D is tentatively TRBD1 or TRBD2 (5 bases each). From germline, CDR1 is SGHKS and CDR2 YYEKEE (reference sequence). The CDR3 has 16 amino acids. Trimming took 0 bases from V and 7 from J, leaving 17 bases between them.

This chain uses TRBV10-3 with TRBJ2-7; TRBD1 matches at 8 bases. V gave up 6 bases and J gave up 2 bases; unmatched junction bases: 12. The germline V gene encodes CDR1 ENHRY and CDR2 SYGVKD. This CDR3 has 16 residues. CDR3 residues: CAISYPGQGAAYEQYF. CDR3 DNA sequence: TGTGCCATCAGCTACCCAGGACAGGGAGCTGCCTACGAGCAGTACTTC.

Only a few counts were recorded for this clone. This chain connects TRBV5-4 to TRBJ2-7; the D gene is possibly TRBD1 (6 bases). Germline assignment: CDR1 SGHNT and CDR2 YYREEE (reference sequence). V was shortened by 3 bases and J by 0 bases, with 13 bases between the two germline ends. The CDR3 is 15 amino acids. This CDR3 is CASSSTGLSSYEQYF. In nucleotides, the CDR3 is TGTGCCAGCAGCTCGACAGGTCTGAGCTCCTACGAGCAGTACTTC.

The chain employs TRBV9 and TRBJ2-5; 10 bases map to TRBD2. The V and J ends lost 0 bases and 5 bases, in that order; junction bases with no gene match: 7. Germline CDR1 SGDLS, CDR2 YYNGEE. The CDR3 contains 16 residues. CDR3 DNA: TGTGCCAGCAGCGTAGGTCTAGCGGGGGCATCGGAGACCCAGTACTTC. The encoded protein is CASSVGLAGASETQYF.

The CDR3 here is CASSPAGSSGGGELFF. The CDR3 DNA is TGCGCCAGCAGCCCGGCGGGATCCTCCGGAGGCGGGGAGCTGTTTTTT. The chain employs TRBV4-1 and TRBJ2-2, with D possibly being TRBD2 (6 bases). The CDR3 consists of 16 residues. Deletions cut 4 bases from V and 7 bases from J, with 19 bases between. Germline-derived CDR1 and CDR2 are MGHRA and YSYEKL.

This sequence joins TRBV11-2 and TRBJ2-7, with 7 bases fitting TRBD1. The germline CDR1 and CDR2 sequences are SGHAT and FQNNGV. J lost 5 bases, V lost 3 bases, and 10 bases had no gene match. This CDR3 has 15 residues. The chain's CDR3 is CASSFYDRDRDEQYF. The CDR3 DNA sequence: TGTGCCAGCAGCTTTTATGACAGGGATAGGGACGAGCAGTACTTC.

The J gene is TRBJ2-1, the V gene TRBV7-6; D not resolved. V was cut by 1 base and J by 7 bases, with 5 bases left in between. The CDR3 covers 12 residues. The germline gives CDR1 SGHVS, CDR2 FNYEAQ. The DNA for the CDR3 is TGTGCCAGCAGCTTAGTTCCTAATGAGCAGTTCTTC. Amino acid sequence: CASSLVPNEQFF.

The rearrangement links TRBV7-9 to TRBJ2-7, with D unclear. From germline, CDR1 is SEHNR and CDR2 FQNEAQ (reference sequence). V was cut by 5 bases and J by 2 bases, with 13 bases left in between. The CDR3 contains 14 residues. The CDR3 spells CASSPSLDPYEQYF. Here the CDR3 DNA reads TGTGCCAGCAGCCCCTCTTTAGACCCCTACGAGCAGTACTTC.